This TCR beta chain was found in a study of control samples from healthy donors and cancer patients. CDR1 is SGHRS, CDR2 YFSETQ, per germline. The CDR3 is 12 residues long. V lost 4 bases and J lost 13; bases outside the gene matches: 11. Sequencing was performed with immunoSEQ multiplex PCR; in TCRdb, only in-frame clones are kept and a portion is missing. This sample yields some 90,000 clones, of which about 89% are seen a single time; around 0.95% belongs to the top ten. This receptor was taken from a woman between 25 and 40 years old in good health. The source material was blood. This chain joins TRBV5-1 and TRBJ2-7; 7 bases match TRBD1. CDR3 protein: CASSANRDSRYF. The CDR3 nucleotides read TGCGCCAGCAGCGCCAACCGGGACAGCCGATACTTC.